This TCR beta chain was found in a study of long-term antiretroviral therapy in people with HIV (dated by TCRdb to between 2022 and 2023). For context, the study as a whole: Collection of the earliest samples took place about a decade ahead of the 2015 WHO recommendation for immediate ART, at a time when ART was typically delayed until CD4 counts fell. No cross-contamination during QIAcube processing was shown when test extractions of a monoclonal T-cell line were performed alongside about 33 polyclonal samples. A total of about 190 cryopreserved PBMC samples were contributed to the cohort by 30 adults with confirmed HIV infection, with samples collected serially over a mean of around 6 years (range 1-12). A retrospective serial study tested whether ART initiation and durable HIV suppression were associated with changes in peripheral blood TRB repertoire composition and diversity. Among the approximately 30 participants with HIV, around ten were female.

Beyond this particular receptor, the publication reports: Expanded TRB clones identified before ART initiation dominated the repertoire across all time points, though the dominance fluctuated and decreased in many PLHIV after ART. Samples dated from 2004 to 2017, and the ART regimens used may be less effective than current ones. HIV repertoires had narrower CDR3 length ranges than controls, and the network structure suggested an antigen-experienced repertoire that shifted only slightly toward naive after ART. Because PBMC availability was limited, only the TCR beta chain was sequenced, with no alpha chain pairing. A significant increase in TRB diversity was found to be associated with ART initiation, although TRB diversity was observed to remain significantly below that of transplant donor controls even after long-term ART. Because cell numbers in pre-ART samples were limited, unsorted PBMC were profiled instead of sorted CD4+ and CD8+ T cells. Inferences about post-ART repertoire changes were limited because no data were available on ART adherence, viral resistance or therapy changes.

Sequencing of the TRB variable region was done with the immunoSEQ hsTCRB v3.0 assay at survey level resolution. The targeted TRB sequencing depth was about 40,000-55,000 T-cell genomes per sample. TRB libraries were pooled and sequenced on an Illumina MiSeq using a v3 150-cycle kit. In the original analysis: Analysis of repertoires was carried out in R inside a reproducible Nextflow workflow spanning QC, data transformation and analysis. LymphoSeq2, an R package for exploring AIRR-Seq data, was used to implement custom analyses. A few samples that yielded fewer than 5000 total TRB sequences were excluded, so that 150 to 200 HIV repertoires were analyzed. Among the 170 to 200 retained HIV repertoires, 55 to 60 were collected before ART initiation and approximately 130 were collected after ART initiation. Repertoires were downsampled to 5000 TRB nucleotide sequences, and summary statistics were averaged over 100 downsampling iterations. Only TRB sequences with CDR3 regions of at least seven amino acids were retained for analysis. Two measures captured diversity: a Shannon entropy-derived clonality score and the Gini coefficient. Repertoire networks linked the top 5000 CDR3 amino acid sequences whenever two sequences differed by an edit distance of one. GLIPH2 predicted antigen specificity groups and MHC restriction for TRB CDR3 amino acid sequences. To flag known associations with CMV, EBV, HIV or tissue antigens, CDR3 amino acid sequences were compared against VDJdb and McPAS-TCR. Pre-ART, post-ART and control groups were compared with Wilcoxon signed-rank tests and Holm-Bonferroni correction. Held by TCRdb, this immuneACCESS table contains in-frame sequences only and omits some clones. Under half of the omission traces to an unresolved V gene where checked; the cause of the rest is unknown. That table supplies the V and J calls and clone size; D and trimming were determined from the DNA. Recorded for this sample are approximately 20,000 clones; over 80% of them occurred a single time. The top ten constitute approximately 4.1% of the sample.

With respect to this clone: Which antigen it targets is not known. No per-base quality is available; no much larger clone lies one base away.

Inclusion was restricted to participants for whom at least one PBMC sample before ART initiation and at least two post-ART samples were available. All participants with HIV were treated in the United States of America. Before DNA extraction, cryopreserved samples containing about 1-11 million PBMC were thawed and washed. At the time of the earliest PBMC sample for each participant with HIV, ages ranged from about 20 to 55 years. Each participant contributed PBMC samples from 1-4 timepoints before ART initiation and 2-8 timepoints after ART initiation, with a median of 7 samples. Serial HIV viral load, CD4+ T-cell count, ART history and demographic data were obtained for every participant. Using a Qiagen kit on a QIAcube, genomic DNA was extracted from unsorted PBMC, with samples processed in batches of 12. V sheds 4 bases and J sheds 3 bases, leaving 10 bases between their ends. Taken from cysteine to phenylalanine, the CDR3 has 13 residues. The read is trimmed to its CDR3 DNA, 39 bases read in frame from base 1. For CDR1 and CDR2, the germline V gene lists SGHRS and YFSETQ.

The clonotype comes from a man aged 18 to 29 with HIV. Recombination joined TRBV5-1 with TRBJ1-1, with the D gene too uncertain to name. The sample here was unsorted PBMCs, taken 2.1 years after starting antiretroviral therapy. The CDR3 protein sequence reads: CASSAERDTEAFF. The DNA is as follows: TGCGCCAGCAGCGCGGAGCGGGACACTGAAGCTTTCTTT.